These 19 T cell receptor beta chains came from one sample sequenced in a study of cytomegalovirus exposure and HLA in healthy donors. The PCR made use of 60 Vbeta and 13 Jbeta primers. Libraries were prepared by immunoSEQ multiplex PCR; TCRdb keeps only in-frame clonotypes and omits some of them. Seen here are about 160,000 clones, 75% observed once, and the top ten hold just under 3%. Source material: PBMCs. The origin of the receptors is a woman in her 50s in good health and CMV-seropositive.

This chain joins TRBV6-5 and TRBJ1-1; 7 bases are a match to TRBD1. Germline CDR1 is MNHEY and CDR2 is SVGAGI. Losses at the gene ends were 0 bases for V and 0 bases for J; bases not matched to a gene: 4. This CDR3 is 16 amino acids long. DNA for the CDR3: TGTGCCAGCAGTTACTCTCGGGGACAGATGAACACTGAAGCTTTCTTT. Its protein product is CASSYSRGQMNTEAFF.

The chain couples TRBV19 to TRBJ2-5, with TRBD1 identical over 7 bases. CDR1 and CDR2 (germline): LNHDA, SQIVND (reference sequence). With V trimmed by 3 bases and J by 0 bases, 7 bases remained unmatched. This CDR3 spans 16 amino acids. For the CDR3, the DNA is TGTGCCAGTAGTATCCACAGGGGACAGTACCAAGAGACCCAGTACTTC. Its protein product is CASSIHRGQYQETQYF.

The rearrangement joins TRBV7-8 to TRBJ1-5, with D possibly matching TRBD1 (5 bases). The CDR3 contains 17 residues. CDR1 and CDR2 (germline): SGHVS, FQNEAQ. Trimming removed 7 bases from V and 3 bases from J, with 22 bases in between. CDR3 protein: CASTRGSGRDPNQPQHF. CDR3 DNA: TGTGCCAGCACTCGGGGGTCCGGACGGGACCCCAATCAGCCCCAGCATTTT. The variable domain in full, completed from reference TRBV7-8 and TRBJ1-5, reads GAGVSQSPRYKVAKRGQDVALRCDPISGHVSLFWYQQALGQGPEFLTYFQNEAQLDKSGLPSDRFFAERPEGSVSTLKIQRTQQEDSAVYLCASTRGSGRDPNQPQHFGDGTRLSIL.

The chain has TRBV25-1 and TRBJ2-2; 9 nucleotides match TRBD1. CDR1 is MGHDK, CDR2 SYGVNS, per germline. V lost 5 bases to trimming and J lost 4 bases; unmatched junction nucleotides: 14. The CDR3 is 18 amino acids. CDR3 protein: CASSPPKPGQGATGELFF. The CDR3 region has the DNA TGTGCCAGCAGTCCTCCTAAACCGGGACAGGGAGCCACCGGGGAGCTGTTTTTT. The full variable domain, rest sourced from reference TRBV25-1 and TRBJ2-2, is EADIYQTPRYLVIGTGKKITLECSQTMGHDKMYWYQQDPGMELHLIHYSYGVNSTEKGDLSSESTVSRIRTEHFPLTLESARPSHTSQYLCASSPPKPGQGATGELFFGEGSRLTVL.

J is TRBJ2-3 and V is TRBV5-6; D not certain. This CDR3 has 12 residues. Between the trimmed V and J ends, which lost 4 bases and 11 bases, there was a span of 14 bases. CDR1 and CDR2 from the germline V gene are SGHDT and YYEEEE. CDR3 DNA sequence: TGTGCCAGCAGCCGCGGCTGGCAAGGGCAGTATTTT. This gives the protein CASSRGWQGQYF.

V usage is TRBV29-1 and J usage is TRBJ2-1; unclear D gene. There are 11 residues in the CDR3. CDR1 and CDR2 from the germline V gene are SQVTM and ANQGSEA. V dropped 4 bases and J dropped 6 bases, with 7 bases sitting between them. The DNA of the CDR3 is TGCAGCGTTGGGGCCCTCAATGAGCAGTTCTTC. Translated, it gives CSVGALNEQFF.

The chain couples TRBV28 to TRBJ1-1; TRBD1 is a possible D gene (5 bases). CDR1 is MDHEN and CDR2 is SYDVKM in the germline V gene. The CDR3 has 14 residues. V dropped 8 bases and J dropped 2 bases, with 15 bases sitting between them. The CDR3 nucleotides are TGTGCCAGCGGTGACGCGGGGGGAAACACTGAAGCTTTCTTT. This translates into CASGDAGGNTEAFF.

J is TRBJ2-1 and V is TRBV6-5, with 7 bases matching TRBD2. CDR1 MNHEY and CDR2 SVGAGI come from the germline V gene. The CDR3 length is 16 residues. Trimming removed 2 bases from V and 8 bases from J; junction bases left unmatched: 12. The CDR3 is CASSYGLAALGYEQFF. CDR3 nucleotide sequence: TGTGCCAGCAGTTACGGGCTAGCGGCCTTGGGGTATGAGCAGTTCTTC.

The chain employs TRBV29-1 and TRBJ1-1; D not certain. CDR1 is SQVTM and CDR2 is ANQGSEA in the germline V gene. The CDR3 contains 13 residues. The V and J ends lost 6 bases and 4 bases respectively, with 15 bases between them. The CDR3: CSVLREAGTEAFF. The CDR3 DNA sequence: TGCAGCGTCCTGCGGGAGGCTGGCACTGAAGCTTTCTTT.

This clone appeared a few times. This chain joins TRBV6-5 and TRBJ2-1, with D unresolved. The germline CDR1 and CDR2 sequences are MNHEY and SVGAGI. The CDR3 spans 12 residues. V lost 5 bases, J lost 7 bases, and 9 bases lay in between. The CDR3 nucleotides are TGTGCCAGCAGTCGTTTCGGTAATGAGCAGTTCTTC. Its translation is CASSRFGNEQFF.

CDR3 sequence: CASSGHSALQVGYTF. CDR3 nucleotides: TGTGCCAGCAGTGGACACAGTGCGCTCCAGGTTGGCTACACCTTC. This rearrangement joins TRBV6-1 to TRBJ1-2; D ambiguous. CDR3 length: 15 amino acids. Germline values: CDR1 MNHNS, CDR2 SASEGT. V was cut by 4 bases and J by 7 bases, with 19 bases left in between.

This clone was counted between two and nine times. The V call is TRBV2, the J call TRBJ1-1; the match to TRBD1 covers 9 bases. Trimming cost V 6 bases and J 6 bases; bases outside gene matches: 5. The CDR3 has 13 residues. Germline V lookup: CDR1 SNHLY, CDR2 FYNNEI. Here the CDR3 reads CASSWDRASEAFF. In DNA form, the CDR3 reads TGTGCCAGCAGCTGGGACAGGGCCTCTGAAGCTTTCTTT.

V gene TRBV5-6 combines with J gene TRBJ2-5, with 11 bases that match TRBD2. CDR1 is SGHDT, CDR2 YYEEEE, per germline. J was trimmed by 6 bases and V by 4 bases; bases with no gene match: 17. The CDR3 has 18 amino acids. The CDR3 spells CASSPTWGLAGGPKTQYF. CDR3 coding DNA: TGTGCCAGCAGCCCAACCTGGGGGCTAGCGGGGGGTCCCAAGACCCAGTACTTC.

This clone was picked up a small number of times. The rearrangement joins TRBV10-3 to TRBJ1-1; no firm D call. Germline V CDR1 and CDR2: ENHRY, SYGVKD. Between the trimmed V and J ends, which lost 6 bases and 1 base, there was a span of 6 bases. The CDR3 totals 12 residues. This CDR3 reads CAIRNTNTEAFF. CDR3 DNA: TGTGCCATCAGAAACACGAACACTGAAGCTTTCTTT.

The rearrangement uses TRBV11-2 and TRBJ2-5; 10 bases are shared with TRBD2. The J segment lost 4 bases and the V segment lost 5 bases, leaving 7 bases of the junction unmatched. Looked up from germline, CDR1 is SGHAT and CDR2 is FQNNGV. The length of the CDR3 is 15 residues. CDR3 coding DNA: TGTGCCAGCAGCACCCGGACTAGCGGAATAGAGACCCAGTACTTC. Translating it yields CASSTRTSGIETQYF.

This clone was detected only a few times. This sequence joins TRBV18 and TRBJ1-2; tentative D call: TRBD1 (6 bases). Germline V gives CDR1 KGHSH, CDR2 LQKENI. The V and J ends lost 3 bases and 8 bases respectively, with 10 bases between them. The CDR3 has 12 amino acids. The chain's CDR3 is CASSPDSKGYTF. The CDR3 DNA follows: TGTGCCAGCTCACCGGACAGTAAGGGCTACACCTTC.

The rearrangement links TRBV11-3 to TRBJ2-3; the D gene is possibly TRBD1 (6 bases). CDR1 is SGHNT and CDR2 is YENEEA in the germline V gene. Trimming removed 5 bases from V and 2 bases from J, with 14 bases in between. CDR3 length: 15 amino acids. The CDR3, as DNA: TGTGCCAGCAGCAACGGACAGAACCCCACAGATACGCAGTATTTT. It yields the protein CASSNGQNPTDTQYF. The variable domain in full, with the rest retrieved from reference TRBV11-3 and TRBJ2-3, is EAGVVQSPRYKIIEKKQPVAFWCNPISGHNTLYWYLQNLGQGPELLIRYENEEAVDDSQLPKDRFSAERLKGVDSTLKIQPAELGDSAVYLCASSNGQNPTDTQYFGPGTRLTVL.

J is TRBJ2-7 and V is TRBV18, with TRBD1 matching 9 bases. This CDR3 spans 15 amino acids. The germline V gene has CDR1 KGHSH and CDR2 LQKENI. V trimming: 3 bases; J trimming: 3 bases; junction bases outside the gene matches: 6. CDR3 region: CASSPRTGEGYEQYF. In DNA form, the CDR3 reads TGTGCCAGCTCACCGAGGACAGGGGAAGGCTACGAGCAGTACTTC.

On this clone itself: The junction differs from germline at one of its ends, possibly a read error. The chain employs TRBV7-9 and TRBJ2-2, with 10 bases aligning to TRBD1. CDR3 length equals 15 residues. Germline V gene sequence: CDR1 SEHNR, CDR2 FQNEAQ (reference sequence). CDR3 amino acids: CASSSRTGGTGELFF. CDR3 coding DNA: TGTGCCAGTAGCTCCCGGACAGGGGGCACCGGGGAGCTGTTTTTT.